Listed here are 30 T cell receptor beta chains from one sample, sequenced in a study of T cell repertoires in cytomegalovirus infection. TCRdb used MiXCR to reprocess the reads, holding one entry per CDR3 protein. The sample has 80,000 to 90,000 distinct CDR3 sequences, approximately 46% seen once; the top ten hold approximately 95%. No antigen is known for these receptors. The starting material was CD8+ T cells from cultured PBMCs, obtained from culture after CMV antigen stimulation. Source of these receptors: a human donor in good health (CMV status not recorded). Some clones in this sample may be carry-over from other donors' samples.

This chain links TRBV20-1 with TRBJ2-1; possibly TRBD2 for D (5 bases). Trimming shortened V by 2 bases and J by 6 bases, and 17 bases separated the two germline ends. The CDR3 has 15 residues. The germline CDR1 and CDR2 sequences are DFQATT and SNEGSKA (reference sequence). The CDR3 spells CSARTGLRAGNEQFF. CDR3 sequence (DNA): TGCAGTGCTAGAACTGGACTCCGGGCGGGCAATGAGCAGTTCTTC.

The rearrangement uses TRBV5-4 and TRBJ2-2; unclear D gene. The germline gives CDR1 SGHNT, CDR2 YYREEE (reference sequence). The CDR3 has 15 residues. Trimming removed 1 base at V and 4 bases at J, with 11 bases between. The CDR3 loop reads CASSLRYRSTGELFF. The CDR3 coding sequence is TGTGCCAGCAGCTTGAGGTATCGGAGCACCGGGGAGCTGTTTTTT.

This chain joins TRBV27 and TRBJ1-2; D uncertain. From germline, CDR1 is MNHEY and CDR2 SMNVEV (reference sequence). Trimming stripped 5 bases from V and 4 bases from J, with 11 bases between. The CDR3 has 13 amino acids. CDR3 loop: CASSLGSAYGYTF. DNA for the CDR3: TGTGCCAGCAGTCTAGGGTCCGCCTATGGCTACACCTTC.

The rearrangement joins TRBV4-1 to TRBJ2-1, with 8 positions matching TRBD2. CDR1 is MGHRA and CDR2 is YSYEKL in the germline V gene. After removal of 0 bases from V and 6 bases from J, the junction contained 13 bases not matched to a gene. The length of the CDR3 is 18 residues. The CDR3 sequence is CASSQDTLTGGARNEQFF. The CDR3, as DNA: TGCGCCAGCAGCCAAGATACCCTTACCGGGGGGGCGCGCAATGAGCAGTTCTTC.

In this sample, this clonotype turned up a few times. V and J are TRBV6-6 and TRBJ2-1; D remains ambiguous. With 4 bases removed from V and 2 bases from J, the gap between germline ends came to 3 bases. From germline, CDR1 is MNHNY and CDR2 SVGAGI (reference sequence). This CDR3 spans 12 amino acids. Written as DNA, the CDR3 is TGTGCCAGCAGTTCTGCCTACAATGAGCAGTTCTTC. The encoded protein is CASSSAYNEQFF.

The chain employs TRBV6-8 and TRBJ2-7, with 9 nucleotides matching TRBD2. Germline V gene lookup returns CDR1 MNHGY and CDR2 SAAAGT. This CDR3 spans 14 amino acids. Trimming took 6 bases from V and 6 from J; bases not matched to a gene: 9. This CDR3 reads CASRTRAGGTEQYF. The CDR3 coding sequence is TGTGCCAGCAGGACACGAGCGGGAGGTACCGAGCAGTACTTC.

This clonotype was counted only a few times. The genes are TRBV4-1 and TRBJ2-1; D is undetermined. V was trimmed by 0 bases and J by 9 bases, leaving 9 bases between them. CDR3 length equals 13 residues. In germline, CDR1 is MGHRA, CDR2 YSYEKL. CDR3 in amino acids: CASSQEDGGEQFF. CDR3 nucleotide sequence: TGCGCCAGCAGCCAAGAGGACGGTGGTGAGCAGTTCTTC.

The chain links TRBV7-9 to TRBJ1-1; D is possibly TRBD1 (5 bases). This CDR3 is 13 amino acids long. With 5 bases removed from V and 10 bases from J, the gap between germline ends came to 17 bases. Germline CDR1 SEHNR, CDR2 FQNEAQ (reference sequence). The CDR3 loop is CASSGGGLWGAFF. CDR3 DNA sequence: TGTGCCAGCAGCGGGGGGGGGTTGTGGGGAGCTTTCTTT.

The chain employs TRBV7-2 and TRBJ2-7, with 12 bases lining up with TRBD2. Trimming took 2 bases from V and 3 from J; bases not matched to a gene: 14. Per germline, CDR1 SGHTA and CDR2 FQGNSA. There are 19 residues in the CDR3. In DNA form, the CDR3 reads TGTGCCAGCAGCTTATGGGTTTCGCTAGCGGGAGGGCCTCTCTACGAGCAGTACTTC. Translation: CASSLWVSLAGGPLYEQYF.

In this sample, this clonotype turned up a few times. The chain links TRBV7-3 to TRBJ2-1, with D possibly matching TRBD2 (6 bases). Per germline, CDR1 SGHTA and CDR2 FQGTGA. This CDR3 has 16 amino acids. The ends were cut back, 2 bases at V and 10 bases at J, with 21 bases in the middle. CDR3 sequence: CASSLGPSEDEVEQFF. The CDR3 DNA sequence: TGTGCCAGCAGCTTAGGGCCTAGCGAAGATGAAGTAGAGCAGTTCTTC.

V gene TRBV7-6 combines with J gene TRBJ2-1; D possibly corresponds to TRBD2 (6 bases). With 4 bases removed from V and 9 bases from J, the gap between germline ends came to 16 bases. In germline, CDR1 is SGHVS, CDR2 FNYEAQ. The CDR3 extends over 14 amino acids. This chain's CDR3 is CASSSPLRDREQFF. The CDR3 nucleotides are TGTGCCAGCAGCTCCCCTTTGCGGGACCGTGAGCAGTTCTTC.

A few counts support this clonotype. The V call is TRBV6-5, the J call TRBJ1-4, with TRBD1 matching 9 bases. The CDR3 spans 15 residues. V lost 8 bases to trimming and J lost 7 bases; unmatched junction nucleotides: 11. In germline, CDR1 is MNHEY, CDR2 SVGAGI. The CDR3 reads CASFNPWGQGEKLFF. The DNA for the CDR3 is TGTGCCAGCTTTAACCCGTGGGGACAGGGTGAAAAACTGTTTTTT.

The chain uses TRBV27 and TRBJ1-2; D is ambiguous. The germline gives CDR1 MNHEY, CDR2 SMNVEV (reference sequence). The germline V and J ends were trimmed by 0 bases and 7 bases, with 9 bases remaining between them. The CDR3 has 13 residues. CDR3 sequence (DNA): TGTGCCAGCAGTTTATCAGGCCGGGTTGGCTACACCTTC. Its translation is CASSLSGRVGYTF.

This clonotype has just a few counts. The junction and the germline gene differ at one end; a read error may be behind it. This chain uses TRBV4-1 with TRBJ1-2; maybe TRBD1 (5 bases). Per the germline V gene, CDR1 is MGHRA and CDR2 is YSYEKL. This CDR3 spans 16 amino acids. The CDR3 nucleotides are TGTGCCAGCAGCCAAAGTTCCAGGGCCTTAGCCTATGGCTACACCTTC. This sequence encodes CASSQSSRALAYGYTF.

This clonotype was seen more than once but under ten times. This chain links TRBV12-3 or TRBV12-4 with TRBJ1-2, with unresolved D. The CDR3 contains 12 residues. Trimming took 3 bases from V and 7 from J, leaving 9 bases between them. DNA for the CDR3: TGTGCCAGCAGTTTGAGTTTGAGTGGCTACACCTTC. Amino acid sequence: CASSLSLSGYTF.

V is TRBV24-1 and J is TRBJ1-5; perhaps TRBD1 as D (5 bases). V gave up 0 bases and J gave up 2 bases, with 10 bases separating them. Germline V gene lookup returns CDR1 KGHDR and CDR2 SFDVKD. This CDR3 contains 16 residues. The CDR3 here is CATSDLRQGGNQPQHF. Here the CDR3 DNA reads TGTGCCACCAGTGATTTGCGGCAGGGCGGCAATCAGCCCCAGCATTTT.

The V gene is TRBV7-2, the J gene TRBJ1-2; D is uncertain. This CDR3 comprises 16 residues. The ends were cut back, 5 bases at V and 6 bases at J, with 22 bases in the middle. The germline CDR1 and CDR2 sequences are SGHTA and FQGNSA. CDR3 region: CASSQVTGWVADGYTF. The CDR3 region has the DNA TGTGCCAGCAGCCAGGTGACGGGATGGGTAGCGGATGGCTACACCTTC.

J is TRBJ1-2 and V is TRBV5-7; D is uncertain. TRBV5-7 has ORF status, its function being uncertain. This CDR3 region has 15 residues. V was clipped by 0 bases and J by 5 bases, with 14 bases between them. The CDR3 coding sequence is TGTGCCAGCAGCTTGGCGGACCGGTACTGGTATGGCTACACCTTC. It specifies CASSLADRYWYGYTF.

V gene TRBV5-1 combines with J gene TRBJ2-3, with D perhaps given as TRBD1 or TRBD2 (5 bases each). The CDR3 runs 15 residues. The germline V gene has CDR1 SGHRS and CDR2 YFSETQ. V was trimmed by 5 bases and J by 4 bases, leaving 17 bases between them. The CDR3 loop reads CASRNRDPRPDTQYF. The DNA for the CDR3 is TGCGCCAGCAGAAACCGGGACCCTAGACCAGATACGCAGTATTTT.

The J gene is TRBJ2-1, the V gene TRBV7-6; the match to TRBD2 covers 7 bases. The CDR3 loop spans 20 amino acids. CDR1 is SGHVS and CDR2 is FNYEAQ in the germline V gene. V trimming: 5 bases; J trimming: 1 base; junction bases outside the gene matches: 20. The CDR3: CASSVRQFLTSRSSYNEQFF. The CDR3 coding sequence is TGTGCCAGCAGCGTAAGGCAGTTCCTGACTAGCAGGAGTTCCTACAATGAGCAGTTCTTC.

The chain links TRBV7-8 to TRBJ2-7; D perhaps matches TRBD2 (5 bases). This CDR3 spans 17 amino acids. Germline V gene data show CDR1 as SGHVS and CDR2 as FQNEAQ. Trimming shortened V by 0 bases and J by 2 bases, and 17 bases separated the two germline ends. The CDR3 DNA sequence: TGTGCCAGCAGCTTAGCGCCCCGGAGGTCGGTCACCTACGAGCAGTACTTC. This encodes CASSLAPRRSVTYEQYF.

This clonotype appeared a few times. The gene calls are TRBV7-9 and TRBJ2-5; tentatively, D is TRBD2 (6 bases). Germline CDR1 is SEHNR and CDR2 is FQNEAQ (reference sequence). There are 16 residues in the CDR3. V was shortened by 2 bases and J by 5 bases, with 18 bases between the two germline ends. The DNA for the CDR3 is TGTGCCAGCAGCTTAAAAGGGGAACCCCGGGAGGAGACCCAGTACTTC. Protein sequence: CASSLKGEPREETQYF. Full variable domain (outside the CDR3, taken from reference TRBV7-9 and TRBJ2-5): DTGVSQNPRHKITKRGQNVTFRCDPISEHNRLYWYRQTLGQGPEFLTYFQNEAQLEKSRLLSDRFSAERPKGSFSTLEIQRTEQGDSAMYLCASSLKGEPREETQYFGPGTRLLVL.

This clonotype appeared a few times. This sequence joins TRBV7-8 and TRBJ1-3, with 9 positions matching TRBD1. V gave up 5 bases and J gave up 2 bases; unmatched junction bases: 7. CDR3 length: 16 amino acids. Germline loops: CDR1 SGHVS, CDR2 FQNEAQ. The chain's CDR3 is CASSAQGTGPGNTIYF. DNA for the CDR3: TGTGCCAGCAGCGCCCAAGGGACAGGGCCTGGAAACACCATATATTTT.

The V gene is TRBV7-6, the J gene TRBJ2-3; 9 bases fit TRBD1. The CDR3 length is 15 residues. After removal of 5 bases from V and 5 bases from J, the junction contained 8 bases not matched to a gene. Germline V gives CDR1 SGHVS, CDR2 FNYEAQ. The CDR3: CASSDRDREGDTQYF. The CDR3 nucleotides are TGTGCCAGCAGCGACCGGGACAGGGAGGGAGATACGCAGTATTTT.

This clonotype was found a few times. This chain connects TRBV28 to TRBJ1-5, with TRBD1 as a possible D gene (5 bases). This CDR3 has 13 residues. Germline CDR1 and CDR2: MDHEN and SYDVKM. With 6 bases removed from V and 2 bases from J, the gap between germline ends came to 8 bases. CDR3 in DNA: TGTGCCAGCAGCCAGGGTGGCAATCAGCCCCAGCATTTT. Its translation: CASSQGGNQPQHF.

This clonotype was counted only a few times. The V call is TRBV27, the J call TRBJ2-7; 7 bases agree with TRBD1. Germline lookup yields CDR1 MNHEY and CDR2 SMNVEV (reference sequence). Trimming took 6 bases from V and 3 from J; bases not matched to a gene: 11. The CDR3 sequence is 15 residues long. The CDR3 loop reads CASRQQGMVIYEQYF. In DNA, the CDR3 is TGTGCCAGCAGGCAACAGGGGATGGTAATCTACGAGCAGTACTTC.

Only a few counts were recorded for this clonotype. The chain recombines TRBV11-2 with TRBJ2-7, with a tentative D call TRBD2 (6 bases). Trimming left V 1 base short and J 2 bases short, with 9 bases between. The CDR3 totals 14 residues. CDR1 is SGHAT, CDR2 FQNNGV, per germline. The CDR3 reads CASSLGLGTYEQYF. The CDR3 nucleotides are TGTGCCAGCAGCTTAGGACTAGGGACCTACGAGCAGTACTTC.

J is TRBJ2-1 and V is TRBV2, with a tentative D call TRBD1 (5 bases). Germline assignment: CDR1 SNHLY and CDR2 FYNNEI. The CDR3 runs to 13 residues. Trimming left V 9 bases short and J 0 bases short, with 9 bases between. CDR3: CARHRGSYNEQFF. CDR3 coding DNA: TGTGCCAGGCATAGGGGCTCCTACAATGAGCAGTTCTTC. The variable domain in full, completed from reference TRBV2 and TRBJ2-1, reads EPEVTQTPSHQVTQMGQEVILRCVPISNHLYFYWYRQILGQKVEFLVSFYNNEISEKSEIFDDQFSVERPDGSNFTLKIRSTKLEDSAMYFCARHRGSYNEQFFGPGTRLTVL.

This clonotype occurred a few times. J is TRBJ2-1 and V is TRBV20-1, with D hard to call. The germline V and J ends were trimmed by 0 bases and 2 bases, with 11 bases remaining between them. The CDR3 extends over 15 amino acids. From germline, CDR1 is DFQATT and CDR2 SNEGSKA (reference sequence). In DNA, the CDR3 is TGCAGTGCTAGAGAGGGCTTACGGGCCTACAATGAGCAGTTCTTC. Translation gives CSAREGLRAYNEQFF.

This rearrangement joins TRBV28 to TRBJ2-7; maybe TRBD1 (5 bases). V was pared by 3 bases and J by 3 bases, with 12 bases between. Germline-derived CDR1 and CDR2 are MDHEN and SYDVKM. CDR3 length: 14 amino acids. CDR3 bases: TGTGCCAGCAGTTTTCGACAGATCAACTACGAGCAGTACTTC. Protein: CASSFRQINYEQYF.